This T cell receptor beta chain stems from a study of T cell responses to AZD1222 COVID-19 vaccine. The CDR3 runs to 14 residues. Trimming pared 2 bases from V and 0 bases from J, leaving 6 bases between. CDR1 is SGHDT, CDR2 YYEEEE, per germline. Overall study results and limits: Two AZD1222 doses significantly raised spike-specific TCR breadth and depth over controls. A mostly white British donor set with more females was recruited, and clonal diversity was possibly underestimated.

The table lists this clone with a count of one. The antigen remains undetermined. Second-dose groups at about 4 or about 12 weeks were pooled. The protocol was immunoSEQ multiplex PCR, while the TCRdb copy is restricted to in-frame clones and leaves out a portion. The sample yields fewer than 100,000 clones, around nine tenths seen once. The receptor was derived from an adult who received the AZD1222 COVID-19 vaccine. The sequencing here drew on peripheral blood, taken 28 days after the second AZD1222 dose. This sequence joins TRBV5-6 and TRBJ2-1; D not resolved. The CDR3 region is CASSFLSSYNEQFF. For the CDR3, the DNA is TGTGCCAGCAGCTTTCTAAGCTCCTACAATGAGCAGTTCTTC.